Shown below are 22 T cell receptor beta chains from a single sample sequenced in a study of cytomegalovirus exposure and HLA in healthy donors (TCRdb year 2017). Library method: the immunoSEQ multiplex PCR assay. A mixture of 60 forward primers for TCR Vbeta segments and 13 reverse primers for TCR Jbeta segments was used in the multiplex PCR. The clones in this table, taken by TCRdb from immuneACCESS, are in-frame only. Not every clone is retained; where verified, under half of the shortfall comes from an unresolved V gene, and the cause of the rest is unknown. The sample table shows 84,000 or so clones, and over 65% are seen once. The ten biggest clones cover around 3.2% of the sample. The source material was PBMCs. These TCRs come from a middle-aged man in good health and CMV-seronegative.

This clone was detected once. This rearrangement joins TRBV28 to TRBJ1-5; D might be TRBD1 (5 bases). CDR1 is MDHEN, CDR2 SYDVKM, per germline. CDR3 size: 15 residues. Deletions cut 7 bases from V and 3 bases from J, with 16 bases between. The CDR3 nucleotides read TGTGCCAGCATCCCGGGTCAGGGTGTCAATCAGCCCCAGCATTTT. This gives the protein CASIPGQGVNQPQHF.

V and J are TRBV9 and TRBJ1-1, with D maybe TRBD1 (6 bases). The CDR3 loop spans 12 amino acids. Germline CDR1 is SGDLS and CDR2 is YYNGEE. With 4 bases removed from V and 10 bases from J, the gap between germline ends came to 14 bases. The CDR3 DNA sequence: TGTGCCAGCAGCCCAGGGGTAAGGGGAGCTTTCTTT. The encoded protein is CASSPGVRGAFF.

CDR3 nucleotide sequence: TGTGCCAGCAGCTCCCGGGGGGACAGGGGGCCCAATGAGCAGTTCTTC. Amino acids: CASSSRGDRGPNEQFF. V is TRBV11-2 and J is TRBJ2-1, with TRBD1 identical over 12 bases. V dropped 4 bases and J dropped 6; count of bases not matched to a gene: 7. The CDR3 consists of 16 residues. Germline V gives CDR1 SGHAT, CDR2 FQNNGV.

In this sample, this clone turned up once. This chain links TRBV9 with TRBJ2-1; 8 positions agree with TRBD1. Germline lookup yields CDR1 SGDLS and CDR2 YYNGEE. The length of the CDR3 is 14 residues. The trim removed 4 bases at V and 9 bases at J, leaving 9 bases unmatched. The CDR3 DNA follows: TGTGCCAGCAGCCCCCAGGACAGGGTATTTGAGCAGTTCTTC. It codes for CASSPQDRVFEQFF. Filled out from reference TRBV9 and TRBJ2-1, the complete variable domain reads DSGVTQTPKHLITATGQRVTLRCSPRSGDLSVYWYQQSLDQGLQFLIQYYNGEERAKGNILERFSAQQFPDLHSELNLSSLELGDSALYFCASSPQDRVFEQFFGPGTRLTVL.

The rearrangement links TRBV6-5 to TRBJ2-7, with a weak D call TRBD1 (6 bases). V was cut by 5 bases and J by 0 bases, with 14 bases left in between. The CDR3 contains 15 residues. Germline loops: CDR1 MNHEY, CDR2 SVGAGI. The CDR3 sequence: CASSRAGDGSYEQYF. The CDR3 coding sequence is TGTGCCAGCAGTCGAGCAGGGGACGGCTCCTACGAGCAGTACTTC.

The gene calls are TRBV19 and TRBJ1-2; 8 positions agree with TRBD1. This CDR3 has 13 amino acids. With V trimmed by 6 bases and J by 8 bases, 8 bases remained unmatched. Germline CDR1 and CDR2: LNHDA and SQIVND (reference sequence). CDR3 residues: CASSFGTGLGYTF. The DNA for the CDR3 is TGTGCCAGTAGCTTCGGGACAGGTTTAGGCTACACCTTC.

V and J are TRBV10-2 and TRBJ2-1, with 9 bases matching TRBD1. This CDR3 is 15 amino acids long. Per germline, CDR1 WSHSY and CDR2 SAAADI. V shed 8 bases, J shed 6 bases, and the junction held 11 bases outside the gene matches. CDR3 sequence: CASRPGQGVSNEQFF. CDR3 sequence (DNA): TGCGCCAGCCGCCCGGGACAGGGTGTCTCCAATGAGCAGTTCTTC.

V and J are TRBV28 and TRBJ2-7, with D tentatively TRBD2 (5 bases). Deletions cut 6 bases from V and 6 bases from J, with 15 bases between. The CDR3 loop spans 13 amino acids. CDR1 and CDR2 (germline): MDHEN, SYDVKM. The CDR3 loop reads CASSPTGSGEQYF. The CDR3 coding sequence is TGTGCCAGCAGCCCGACGGGCAGCGGCGAGCAGTACTTC.

The gene calls are TRBV30 and TRBJ1-4; no firm D call. The CDR3 runs 12 residues. Germline loops: CDR1 GTSNPN, CDR2 SVGIG (reference sequence). V was clipped by 1 base and J by 7 bases, with 7 bases between them. DNA for the CDR3: TGTGCCTGGAGTGCCGGTGGTGAAAAACTGTTTTTT. This codes for CAWSAGGEKLFF.

The chain employs TRBV6-1 and TRBJ2-7; TRBD1 matches 8 bases. The CDR3 length is 15 residues. The ends lost 6 bases at V and 2 bases at J; junction bases unmatched: 9. CDR1 is MNHNS, CDR2 SASEGT, per germline. In nucleotides, the CDR3 is TGTGCCAGCAGGCTTGGGACAGGCGCCACCTACGAGCAGTACTTC. It translates to CASRLGTGATYEQYF.

V and J are TRBV6-6 and TRBJ2-1; 8 bases line up with TRBD2. The CDR3 runs to 16 residues. CDR1 and CDR2 (germline): MNHNY, SVGAGI (reference sequence). Losses at the gene ends were 5 bases for V and 6 bases for J; bases not matched to a gene: 12. As DNA, the CDR3 is TGTGCCAGCAGTCGCGCGGGGGGCCCCCGGGGCAATGAGCAGTTCTTC. Protein sequence: CASSRAGGPRGNEQFF.

The V call is TRBV2, the J call TRBJ1-5; maybe TRBD1 (5 bases). The ends were cut back, 10 bases at V and 3 bases at J, with 13 bases in the middle. CDR1 and CDR2 from the germline V gene are SNHLY and FYNNEI. The CDR3 length is 13 residues. CDR3 DNA sequence: TGTGCCACCGGGGGAAGGGACAATCAGCCCCAGCATTTT. Its translation: CATGGRDNQPQHF.

This clone was observed once. This rearrangement joins TRBV11-3 to TRBJ2-1; TRBD1 aligns across 12 bases. There are 14 residues in the CDR3. V lost 4 bases, J lost 9 bases, and 4 bases stayed unmatched. Germline CDR1 SGHNT, CDR2 YENEEA. CDR3 sequence: CASSSGQGAGEQFF. CDR3 DNA sequence: TGTGCCAGCAGCTCGGGACAGGGGGCGGGTGAGCAGTTCTTC.

The chain joins TRBV7-9 to TRBJ1-2; 9 nucleotides align to TRBD1. The CDR3 sequence is 13 residues long. CDR1 and CDR2 from the germline V gene are SEHNR and FQNEAQ (reference sequence). V lost 5 bases and J lost 6; bases outside the gene matches: 4. CDR3 loop: CASSPWDRDGYTF. CDR3 nucleotides: TGTGCCAGCAGCCCGTGGGACAGGGATGGCTACACCTTC.

The gene calls are TRBV9 and TRBJ1-4, with a weak D call TRBD1 (6 bases). The CDR3 is 13 residues long. V lost 5 bases and J lost 4, with 9 bases in between. Per germline, CDR1 SGDLS and CDR2 YYNGEE. CDR3 protein: CASRRGINEKLFF. In DNA, the CDR3 is TGTGCCAGCAGGAGGGGGATTAATGAAAAACTGTTTTTT.

V usage is TRBV7-9 and J usage is TRBJ2-3, with TRBD2 matching over 12 bases. There are 18 residues in the CDR3. Germline CDR1 SEHNR, CDR2 FQNEAQ (reference sequence). The V and J ends lost 6 bases and 4 bases, in that order; junction bases with no gene match: 14. CDR3: CASSLNLAGGWTSDTQYF. In DNA, the CDR3 is TGTGCCAGCAGTCTTAATCTAGCGGGGGGGTGGACTTCAGATACGCAGTATTTT.

V is TRBV28 and J is TRBJ2-3; 10 bases align to TRBD2. Unmatched junction bases numbered 3, after V lost 3 bases and J lost 0 bases. Germline V gives CDR1 MDHEN, CDR2 SYDVKM. There are 16 residues in the CDR3. In DNA form, the CDR3 reads TGTGCCAGCAGTTTCCAGCGGGGGGGAAGCACAGATACGCAGTATTTT. Its protein is CASSFQRGGSTDTQYF.

The V and J genes are TRBV19 and TRBJ1-5; D remains ambiguous. Germline assignment: CDR1 LNHDA and CDR2 SQIVND (reference sequence). The CDR3 spans 14 residues. The V and J ends lost 2 bases and 3 bases respectively, with 8 bases between them. The chain's CDR3 is CASSIWEPNQPQHF. The CDR3 nucleotides read TGTGCCAGTAGTATATGGGAGCCCAATCAGCCCCAGCATTTT.

The rearrangement links TRBV19 to TRBJ2-3; 8 nucleotides match TRBD2. The CDR3 covers 15 residues. In germline, CDR1 is LNHDA, CDR2 SQIVND (reference sequence). J was trimmed by 3 bases and V by 3 bases; bases with no gene match: 5. In nucleotides, the CDR3 is TGTGCCAGTAGTATGTACCAGCGGGGGACAGATACGCAGTATTTT. As protein: CASSMYQRGTDTQYF.

The chain is built from TRBV7-3 and TRBJ2-3; TRBD2 matches 8 bases. V shed 4 bases, J shed 5 bases, and the junction held 14 bases outside the gene matches. In germline, CDR1 is SGHTA, CDR2 FQGTGA. This CDR3 has 17 amino acids. Written as DNA, the CDR3 is TGTGCCAGCAGCTCCCAGACTAGCGTGGGGAGGGGAGATACGCAGTATTTT. Its protein product is CASSSQTSVGRGDTQYF. The whole variable domain, filled in from reference TRBV7-3 and TRBJ2-3, reads GAGVSQTPSNKVTEKGKYVELRCDPISGHTALYWYRQSLGQGPEFLIYFQGTGAADDSGLPNDRFFAVRPEGSVSTLKIQRTERGDSAVYLCASSSQTSVGRGDTQYFGPGTRLTVL.

The gene calls are TRBV7-3 and TRBJ2-2; D might be TRBD1 (7 bases). There are 16 residues in the CDR3. V was shortened by 5 bases and J by 4 bases, with 17 bases between the two germline ends. Germline CDR1 SGHTA, CDR2 FQGTGA. For the CDR3, the DNA is TGTGCCAGCAGCCCCGTTGGAGGGGGCCCCACCGGGGAGCTGTTTTTT. It encodes CASSPVGGGPTGELFF.

This CDR3 is CASSYAKTGYGNTIYF. CDR3 DNA sequence: TGTGCCAGCAGCTACGCGAAGACAGGGTATGGAAACACCATATATTTT. This sequence joins TRBV7-9 and TRBJ1-3; 7 bases are shared with TRBD1. Germline V gene data show CDR1 as SEHNR and CDR2 as FQNEAQ (reference sequence). The CDR3 consists of 16 residues. V dropped 4 bases and J dropped 3; count of bases not matched to a gene: 9.